This T cell receptor beta chain is from a study of blood T cell repertoires in COVID-19. As for the study in general: COVID-19 samples from acute and convalescent phases originated in the United States, Italy and Spain. T cells, B-cell-depleted T cells, or PBMCs supplied cDNA or gDNA.

In the authors' methods: Estimation of nucleated cell counts relied on the amplification of reference gene primers. Measured with immunoSEQ multiplex PCR; TCRdb has only the in-frame clones, and not every one. V, J and clone size are taken as reported in that table, and D and trimming were inferred from the DNA itself. The sample contains 100,000 to 120,000 clones, approximately 80% of which appear only once. CDR1 MGHRA and CDR2 YSYEKL come from the germline V gene. The CDR3 loop spans 17 amino acids. V lost 0 bases, J lost 4 bases, and 16 bases lay in between. The J gene is TRBJ1-5, the V gene TRBV4-1; tentative D call: TRBD1 (6 bases). This clonotype was sampled from a woman aged 55 to 70 with acute or convalescent COVID-19. Sequencing was performed on peripheral blood. The CDR3 sequence is CASSQEGRGELNQPQHF. In DNA, the CDR3 is TGCGCCAGCAGCCAAGAAGGCAGGGGCGAACTTAATCAGCCCCAGCATTTT.